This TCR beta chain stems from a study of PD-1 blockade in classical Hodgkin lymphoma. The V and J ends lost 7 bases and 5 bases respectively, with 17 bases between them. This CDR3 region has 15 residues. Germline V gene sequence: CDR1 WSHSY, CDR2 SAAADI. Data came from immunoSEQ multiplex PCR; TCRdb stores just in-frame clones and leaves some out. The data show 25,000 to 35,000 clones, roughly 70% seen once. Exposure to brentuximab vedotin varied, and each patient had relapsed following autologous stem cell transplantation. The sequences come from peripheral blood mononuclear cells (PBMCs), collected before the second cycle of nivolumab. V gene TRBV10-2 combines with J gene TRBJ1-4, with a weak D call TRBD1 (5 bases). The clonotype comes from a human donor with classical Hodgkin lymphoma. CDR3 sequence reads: CASTIEAGPNEKLFF. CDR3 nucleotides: TGCGCCAGCACTATAGAGGCAGGGCCGAATGAAAAACTGTTTTTT.